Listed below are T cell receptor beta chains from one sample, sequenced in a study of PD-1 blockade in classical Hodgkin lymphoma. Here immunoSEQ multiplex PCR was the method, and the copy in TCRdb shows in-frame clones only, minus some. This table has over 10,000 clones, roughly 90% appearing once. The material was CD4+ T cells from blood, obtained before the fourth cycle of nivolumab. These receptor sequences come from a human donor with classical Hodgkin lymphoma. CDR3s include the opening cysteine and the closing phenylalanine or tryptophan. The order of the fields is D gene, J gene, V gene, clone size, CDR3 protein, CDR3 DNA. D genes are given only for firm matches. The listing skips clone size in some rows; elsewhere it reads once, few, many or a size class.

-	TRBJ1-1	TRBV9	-	CASSARVMGGSTEAFF	TGTGCCAGCAGCGCAAGGGTCATGGGAGGGAGCACTGAAGCTTTCTTT
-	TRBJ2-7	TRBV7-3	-	CASSLTDSSPYEQYF	TGTGCCAGCAGCCTTACCGACAGTAGCCCCTACGAGCAGTACTTC
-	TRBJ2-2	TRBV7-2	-	CASSEGRNTGELFF	TGTGCCAGCAGCGAGGGCAGGAACACCGGGGAGCTGTTTTTT
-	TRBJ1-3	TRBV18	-	CASSPSRGGNTIYF	TGTGCCAGCTCACCAAGCAGGGGCGGAAACACCATATATTTT
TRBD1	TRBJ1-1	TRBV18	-	CASSPGTGPTEAFF	TGTGCCAGCTCACCCGGGACAGGCCCCACTGAAGCTTTCTTT
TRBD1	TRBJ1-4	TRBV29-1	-	CSVAKGQSNEKLFF	TGCAGCGTTGCAAAGGGACAGTCTAATGAAAAACTGTTTTTT
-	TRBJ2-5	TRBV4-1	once	CASSLRAPGRQETQYF	TGCGCCAGCAGCCTACGGGCCCCAGGGCGGCAAGAGACCCAGTACTTC
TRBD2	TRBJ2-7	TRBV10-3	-	CAISESRLAGRYEQYF	TGTGCCATCAGTGAGTCGAGACTAGCGGGGCGCTACGAGCAGTACTTC
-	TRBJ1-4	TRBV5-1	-	CASAPQGANEKLFF	TGCGCCAGCGCTCCACAGGGCGCAAATGAAAAACTGTTTTTT
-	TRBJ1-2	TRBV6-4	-	CASSDSGRPPYRGYTF	TGTGCCAGCAGTGACTCAGGCAGGCCCCCCTATAGGGGCTACACCTTC
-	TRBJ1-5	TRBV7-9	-	CASSLSSGPQHF	TGTGCCAGCAGCTTAAGTTCGGGGCCCCAGCATTTT
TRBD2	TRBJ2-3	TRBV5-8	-	CASSLAGGSPDTQYF	TGTGCCAGCAGCTTGGCGGGCGGGAGCCCAGATACGCAGTATTTT
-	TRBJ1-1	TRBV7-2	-	CASSSPLVVGTEAFF	TGTGCCAGCAGCTCGCCCCTTGTAGTGGGCACTGAAGCTTTCTTT
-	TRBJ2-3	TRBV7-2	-	CASSMDTTDTQYF	TGTGCCAGCAGCATGGACACCACAGATACGCAGTATTTT
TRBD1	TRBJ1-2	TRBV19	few	CASSIRTGVLFNYGYTF	TGTGCCAGTAGTATAAGGACAGGTGTTCTCTTCAACTATGGCTACACCTTC
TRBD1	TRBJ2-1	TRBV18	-	CASSPGTVNEQFF	TGTGCCAGCTCACCGGGGACAGTTAATGAGCAGTTCTTC
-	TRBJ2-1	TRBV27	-	CASSPASYNEQFF	TGTGCCAGCAGTCCGGCCTCCTACAATGAGCAGTTCTTC
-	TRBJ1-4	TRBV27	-	CASSLDWGNEKLFF	TGTGCCAGCAGTTTAGACTGGGGTAATGAAAAACTGTTTTTT
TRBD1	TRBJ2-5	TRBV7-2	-	CASSRDRAAETQYF	TGTGCCAGCAGCCGAGACAGGGCTGCGGAGACCCAGTACTTC
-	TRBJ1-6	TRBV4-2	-	CASSQALSAGYSTLHF	TGTGCCAGCAGCCAAGCCCTTTCGGCGGGGTACTCGACCCTCCACTTT
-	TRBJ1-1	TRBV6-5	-	CASSYAGGRTEAFF	TGTGCCAGCAGTTATGCGGGAGGCCGCACTGAAGCTTTCTTT
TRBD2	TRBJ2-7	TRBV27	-	CASRLAGVDEQYF	TGTGCCAGCAGACTAGCGGGAGTCGACGAGCAGTACTTC
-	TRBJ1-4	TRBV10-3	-	CAISEGNEKLFF	TGTGCCATCAGCGAGGGTAATGAAAAACTGTTTTTT
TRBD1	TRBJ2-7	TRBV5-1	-	CASSPRQGSSYEQYF	TGCGCCAGCAGCCCCCGACAGGGCAGCTCCTACGAGCAGTACTTC
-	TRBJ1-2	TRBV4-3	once	CASSQELGDDYGYTF	TGCGCCAGCAGCCAAGAGTTGGGGGATGACTATGGCTACACCTTC
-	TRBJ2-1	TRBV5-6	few	CASSSAGAPGNEQFF	TGTGCCAGCAGCTCCGCCGGGGCCCCTGGAAATGAGCAGTTCTTC
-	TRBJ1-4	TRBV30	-	CAWSKGHSDEKLFF	TGTGCCTGGAGTAAGGGGCACAGTGATGAAAAACTGTTTTTT
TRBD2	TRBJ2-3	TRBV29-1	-	CSVEEPGRDTQYF	TGCAGCGTTGAAGAACCCGGGAGGGATACGCAGTATTTT
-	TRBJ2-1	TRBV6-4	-	CASPKNEQFF	TGTGCCAGCCCAAAGAATGAGCAGTTCTTC
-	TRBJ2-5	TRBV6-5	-	CASSYSLAFGTQYF	TGTGCCAGCAGTTACTCTTTGGCCTTTGGGACCCAGTACTTC
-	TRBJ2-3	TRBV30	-	CAWAMAGTDTQYF	TGTGCCTGGGCCATGGCGGGCACAGATACGCAGTATTTT
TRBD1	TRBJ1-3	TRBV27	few	CASSSGTGLLGGPRALGNTIYF	TGTGCCAGCAGTTCCGGGACAGGCCTCCTCGGAGGCCCCAGGGCGCTTGGAAACACCATATATTTT
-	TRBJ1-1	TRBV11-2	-	CASSLSYTEAFF	TGTGCCAGCAGCTTAAGTTATACTGAAGCTTTCTTT
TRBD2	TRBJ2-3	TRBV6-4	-	CASRLSGRAADTQYF	TGTGCCAGCAGACTTAGCGGGAGGGCTGCAGATACGCAGTATTTT
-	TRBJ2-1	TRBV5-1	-	CASSLYTPTNEQFF	TGCGCCAGCAGCTTGTATACTCCGACAAATGAGCAGTTCTTC
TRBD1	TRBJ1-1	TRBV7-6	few	CASTEGGGTEAFF	TGTGCCAGCACCGAAGGGGGCGGGACTGAAGCTTTCTTT
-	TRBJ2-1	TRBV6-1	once	CASSEMSTYNEQFF	TGTGCCAGCAGTGAAATGAGTACCTACAATGAGCAGTTCTTC
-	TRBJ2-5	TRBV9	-	CASSVAGGQPGAQYF	TGTGCCAGCAGCGTAGCCGGTGGTCAGCCCGGGGCCCAGTACTTC
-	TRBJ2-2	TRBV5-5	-	CASTTRTYTGELFF	TGTGCCAGCACCACCAGGACCTACACCGGGGAGCTGTTTTTT
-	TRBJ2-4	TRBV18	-	CATATGLRNIQYF	TGTGCCACCGCGACCGGGTTGAGGAACATTCAGTACTTC
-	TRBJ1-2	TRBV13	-	CASSRIRGGNYGYTF	TGTGCCAGCAGCCGCATCAGGGGAGGTAACTATGGCTACACCTTC
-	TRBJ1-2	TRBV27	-	CASSPTWTRYGYTF	TGTGCCAGCAGTCCCACCTGGACGAGGTATGGCTACACCTTC
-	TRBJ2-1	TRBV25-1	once	CATGHNEQFF	TGTGCCACCGGGCACAATGAGCAGTTCTTC
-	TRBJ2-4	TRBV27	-	CASSLFGVPNIQYF	TGTGCCAGCAGTTTATTCGGGGTACCCAACATTCAGTACTTC
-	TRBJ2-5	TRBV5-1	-	CASAGGPQETQYF	TGCGCCAGCGCTGGGGGGCCACAAGAGACCCAGTACTTC
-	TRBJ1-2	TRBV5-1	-	CASSLVGDYYGYTF	TGCGCCAGCAGCTTGGTGGGGGATTACTATGGCTACACCTTC
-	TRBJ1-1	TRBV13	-	CASVRGTRGWIAEAFF	TGTGCCAGCGTGAGGGGCACGAGGGGCTGGATAGCTGAAGCTTTCTTT
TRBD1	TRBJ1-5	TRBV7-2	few	CASSPEDRANQPQHF	TGTGCCAGCAGCCCCGAGGACAGGGCAAATCAGCCCCAGCATTTT
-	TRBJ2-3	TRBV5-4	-	CASSFMDDTQYF	TGTGCCAGCAGCTTTATGGATGATACGCAGTATTTT
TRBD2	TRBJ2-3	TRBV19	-	CASSPTLLAASTDTQYF	TGTGCCAGTAGTCCTACCCTACTAGCGGCTAGCACAGATACGCAGTATTTT
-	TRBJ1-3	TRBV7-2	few	CASSLGSGPGNTIYF	TGTGCCAGCAGCTTGGGGAGCGGGCCTGGAAACACCATATATTTT
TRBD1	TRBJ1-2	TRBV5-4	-	CASSLDPTGYGYTF	TGTGCCAGCAGCTTGGATCCGACAGGGTATGGCTACACCTTC
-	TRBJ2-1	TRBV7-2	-	CASSPHLYNEQFF	TGTGCCAGCAGCCCACACTTATACAATGAGCAGTTCTTC
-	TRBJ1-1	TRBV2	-	CASSDPGFGTEAFF	TGTGCCAGCAGTGATCCCGGGTTTGGCACTGAAGCTTTCTTT
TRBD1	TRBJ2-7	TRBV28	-	CASSPMDREYEQYF	TGTGCCAGCAGTCCAATGGACAGGGAGTACGAGCAGTACTTC
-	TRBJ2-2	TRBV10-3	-	CAISESQGSAPSNTGELFF	TGTGCCATCAGTGAGTCTCAGGGTAGCGCGCCCTCGAACACCGGGGAGCTGTTTTTT